The clone carrying this TCR beta chain came up once. Its antigen remains unidentified. V was pared by 4 bases and J by 6 bases, with 15 bases between. This CDR3 is built from 14 residues. Germline V gene data show CDR1 as LGHDT and CDR2 as YNNKEL (reference sequence). These data are taken from a study of blood T cells in healthy people across ages. General study points: There was no known CMV status for donors, so expanded clonotype changes were possibly confounded.

Healthy Russian Caucasian donors spanned ages about 6 to 95 years. Combining a sample-barcoded 5' primer with a J-beta primer mix, a second PCR ran for about 7 to 11 cycles. TCRdb called the 5' RACE reads again in MiXCR, with one record for every CDR3 protein. The table records about 1.5 million distinct CDR3 sequences, approximately 43% of them present only once. Sequenced sample: blood. This receptor was obtained from a woman under 30 in good health. The chain has TRBV3-1 and TRBJ1-2, with TRBD1 as a possible D gene (5 bases). This CDR3 reads CASSRRQGGNGYTF. CDR3 nucleotide sequence: TGTGCCAGCAGCCGCCGCCAGGGTGGAAATGGCTACACCTTC.